These 12 T cell receptor beta chains share one sample of origin, sequenced in a study of PD-L1 blockade in urothelial cancer. Sequencing was performed with immunoSEQ multiplex PCR; in TCRdb, only in-frame clones are kept and a portion is missing. The sample contains about 52,000 clones, roughly 82% of which appear only once. The time point: pretreatment peripheral blood. Sequences were derived from PBMCs, sampled around atezolizumab (anti-PD-L1) treatment. These receptors came from a man in his forties or fifties with urothelial cancer.

The J gene is TRBJ1-1, the V gene TRBV15; 10 positions match TRBD1. V was clipped by 0 bases and J by 3 bases; unmatched bases: 4. Looked up from germline, CDR1 is LNHNV and CDR2 is YYDKDF (reference sequence). The CDR3 extends over 16 amino acids. The CDR3 sequence is CATSRDFGTGDTEAFF. DNA for the CDR3: TGTGCCACCAGCAGAGATTTCGGGACAGGGGACACTGAAGCTTTCTTT.

The chain combines TRBV5-1 with TRBJ2-1; 7 bases align to TRBD2. CDR1 is SGHRS, CDR2 YFSETQ, per germline. The CDR3 sequence is 15 residues long. V was clipped by 4 bases and J by 12 bases; unmatched bases: 16. In DNA form, the CDR3 reads TGCGCCAGCAGCGAAACTAGCGTTACCACAATGGGGCAGTTCTTC. Translated, it gives CASSETSVTTMGQFF.

This chain connects TRBV7-3 to TRBJ2-5; 11 positions agree with TRBD2. Germline CDR1 SGHTA, CDR2 FQGTGA. The J segment lost 3 bases and the V segment lost 8 bases, leaving 8 bases of the junction unmatched. There are 15 residues in the CDR3. This chain's CDR3 is CASGPSGGSEETQYF. In DNA form, the CDR3 reads TGTGCCAGCGGGCCTAGCGGGGGGTCGGAAGAGACCCAGTACTTC. Full variable domain (outside the CDR3, taken from reference TRBV7-3 and TRBJ2-5): GAGVSQTPSNKVTEKGKYVELRCDPISGHTALYWYRQSLGQGPEFLIYFQGTGAADDSGLPNDRFFAVRPEGSVSTLKIQRTERGDSAVYLCASGPSGGSEETQYFGPGTRLLVL.

The chain combines TRBV6-1 with TRBJ2-3; a weak D match, TRBD1 (6 bases). Trimming stripped 7 bases from V and 0 bases from J, with 17 bases between. This CDR3 spans 16 amino acids. Germline CDR1 MNHNS, CDR2 SASEGT. CDR3 amino acids: CASIEAQGPSTDTQYF. CDR3 coding DNA: TGTGCCAGCATCGAAGCACAGGGCCCTAGCACAGATACGCAGTATTTT.

The V and J genes are TRBV5-1 and TRBJ2-3; 7 bases align to TRBD1. The CDR3 has 16 amino acids. The junction had 10 bases not matched to a gene; V was cut back by 6 bases and J by 0 bases. Germline CDR1 reads SGHRS; CDR2 reads YFSETQ. The DNA for the CDR3 is TGCGCCAGCAACAAGGACAGGCCCACTAGCACAGATACGCAGTATTTT. Protein sequence: CASNKDRPTSTDTQYF.

The V call is TRBV6-6, the J call TRBJ1-1, with a possible D match to TRBD1 (6 bases). Trimming took off 7 bases at V and 4 bases at J, with 19 bases between the two ends. CDR3 size: 15 residues. The germline V gene encodes CDR1 MNHNY and CDR2 SVGAGI (reference sequence). CDR3 DNA: TGTGCCAGCACCTTGACAGGAATTACAGGCACTGAAGCTTTCTTT. Protein sequence: CASTLTGITGTEAFF.

The rearrangement uses TRBV7-8 and TRBJ2-4; 8 bases align to TRBD2. V lost 3 bases and J lost 2; bases outside the gene matches: 9. Germline V gene lookup returns CDR1 SGHVS and CDR2 FQNEAQ. CDR3 length: 17 amino acids. The CDR3 here is CASSFDYGRATKNIQYF. The CDR3 DNA follows: TGTGCCAGCAGCTTTGATTACGGGAGGGCGACCAAAAACATTCAGTACTTC.

The chain carries TRBV4-1 and TRBJ1-2; TRBD1 might be the D (6 bases). V lost 4 bases, J lost 5 bases, and 14 bases lay in between. This CDR3 is 14 amino acids long. Germline V CDR1 and CDR2: MGHRA, YSYEKL. CDR3 bases: TGCGCCAGCAGCCCCAGCGGGACAACGTATGGCTACACCTTC. Amino acids: CASSPSGTTYGYTF.

In its sample, this clone was seen a few times. The gene calls are TRBV5-4 and TRBJ2-7; TRBD1 might be the D (6 bases). V gave up 2 bases and J gave up 4 bases, with 10 bases separating them. The CDR3 spans 13 residues. Germline CDR1 is SGHNT and CDR2 is YYREEE (reference sequence). Here the CDR3 reads CASSFNREYEQYF. CDR3 sequence (DNA): TGTGCCAGCAGCTTTAACAGGGAGTACGAGCAGTACTTC.

The chain links TRBV6-1 to TRBJ2-1; no reliable D call. There are 13 residues in the CDR3. The germline V gene encodes CDR1 MNHNS and CDR2 SASEGT. The V and J ends lost 0 bases and 7 bases respectively, with 7 bases between them. CDR3 protein: CASSEAQNNEQFF. The CDR3 nucleotides are TGTGCCAGCAGTGAAGCGCAGAATAATGAGCAGTTCTTC.

This clone appeared a single time. V gene TRBV25-1 combines with J gene TRBJ2-5; weak D call: TRBD1 (6 bases). Germline V gene data show CDR1 as MGHDK and CDR2 as SYGVNS. The CDR3 totals 15 residues. The ends were cut back, 1 base at V and 1 base at J, with 10 bases in the middle. CDR3 sequence (DNA): TGTGCCAGCAGTGAATGGGGGACATCCCAAGAGACCCAGTACTTC. Its translation: CASSEWGTSQETQYF.

The CDR3 protein is CASSDTMGQGNQPQHF. The DNA of the CDR3 is TGTGCCAGCAGCGATACAATGGGACAGGGTAATCAGCCCCAGCATTTT. The chain combines TRBV7-9 with TRBJ1-5; 9 positions agree with TRBD1. Trimming removed 5 bases from V and 4 bases from J; junction bases left unmatched: 9. The CDR3 consists of 16 residues. Germline lookup yields CDR1 SEHNR and CDR2 FQNEAQ (reference sequence).